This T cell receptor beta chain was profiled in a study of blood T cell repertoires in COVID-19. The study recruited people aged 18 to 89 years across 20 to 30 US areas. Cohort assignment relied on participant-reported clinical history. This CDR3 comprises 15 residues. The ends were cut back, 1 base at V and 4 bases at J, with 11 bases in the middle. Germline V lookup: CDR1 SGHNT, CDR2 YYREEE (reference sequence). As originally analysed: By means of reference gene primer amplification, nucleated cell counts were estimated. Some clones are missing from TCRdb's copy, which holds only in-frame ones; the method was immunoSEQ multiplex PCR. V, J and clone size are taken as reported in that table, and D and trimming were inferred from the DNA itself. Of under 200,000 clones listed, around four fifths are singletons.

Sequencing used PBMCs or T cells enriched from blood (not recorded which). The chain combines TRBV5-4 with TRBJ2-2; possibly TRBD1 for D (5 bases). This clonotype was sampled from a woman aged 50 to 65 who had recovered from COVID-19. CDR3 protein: CASSLRGTGTGELFF. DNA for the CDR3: TGTGCCAGCAGCTTGAGGGGAACGGGCACCGGGGAGCTGTTTTTT.